This T cell receptor beta chain was sequenced during a study of shared clonotypes between healthy human individuals. Turning to the study itself: Each donor's CD4 naive and CD4 memory cells filled three plates apiece, CD8 naive two, and CD8 memory one.

Original handling: Filtering differed because ImmunoSEQ produced junction-only sequences that carried no quality scores. Assay: immunoSEQ multiplex PCR; the TCRdb copy retains only in-frame clones and omits some. The D gene and trimming were derived from the DNA, and the V and J assignments and clone size from that table. The sample includes about 1 million clones, about 75% seen only once; the top ten take about 1.5%. The CDR3 sequence is 16 residues long. This chain connects TRBV21-1 to TRBJ1-3. TRBV21-1 is listed as a pseudogene. The receptor's source is a young man in good health. The sample taken for sequencing was memory CD4+ T cells sorted from blood. As to subset: CD45RA-negative fraction. CDR3 amino acids: CASIPRDDYTGNTIYF. The CDR3 DNA reads TGTGCCAGCATCCCAAGAGACGATTACACTGGAAACACCATATATTTT.